This T cell receptor (beta chain) was sequenced for a study of control samples from healthy donors and cancer patients. This CDR3 is 16 amino acids long. Germline CDR1 is LGHNT and CDR2 is FRNRAP. V trimming: 9 bases; J trimming: 3 bases; junction bases outside the gene matches: 14. Method: immunoSEQ multiplex PCR; TCRdb's copy keeps in-frame clones and lacks some. This sample carries some 150,000 clones, roughly 95% of them seen once, and the ten largest clones take approximately 1%. Sequencing was performed on blood. This TCR came from a woman aged 25 to 39 in good health. The chain carries TRBV12-5 and TRBJ2-3; 8 positions agree with TRBD1. CDR3: CARTTEGQEGTDTQYF. CDR3 nucleotide sequence: TGTGCTAGAACCACTGAGGGACAGGAGGGTACAGATACGCAGTATTTT.